The 2 T cell receptor beta chains below were found in one sample sequenced in a study of T cell responses to AZD1222 COVID-19 vaccine. Generated by immunoSEQ multiplex PCR, the TCRdb table keeps only in-frame clones and is missing some. The table has fewer than 200,000 clones, approximately 87% seen once. This sample comprised peripheral blood, obtained 28 days after the second AZD1222 dose. Source of these receptors: an adult who received the AZD1222 COVID-19 vaccine.

The rearrangement uses TRBV27 and TRBJ1-1, with D tentatively TRBD1 (6 bases). CDR3 length: 15 residues. The V gene's germline CDR1 is MNHEY and CDR2 SMNVEV (reference sequence). V lost 6 bases, J lost 0 bases, and 14 bases lay in between. As DNA, the CDR3 is TGTGCCAGCAGCGGACAGTCTTACCTGAACACTGAAGCTTTCTTT. Translation: CASSGQSYLNTEAFF.

V and J are TRBV3-1 (or the pseudogene TRBV3-2) and TRBJ1-5, with TRBD1 matching 10 bases. Germline trimming cut 4 bases from V and 9 bases from J; bases unmatched to any gene: 6. Germline V gene sequence: CDR1 LGHDT, CDR2 YNNKEL (reference sequence). This CDR3 has 14 residues. CDR3 in amino acids: CASSLGTGVPPQHF. CDR3 sequence (DNA): TGTGCCAGCAGCCTAGGGACAGGGGTCCCGCCCCAGCATTTT.